This T cell receptor beta chain was retrieved from a study of shared clonotypes between healthy human individuals. CDR1 MNHEY and CDR2 SMNVEV come from the germline V gene (reference sequence). This CDR3 contains 14 residues. V was shortened by 6 bases and J by 6 bases, with 12 bases between the two germline ends. Points from the study as a whole: Sequencing depth was a factor that was expected to affect clonotype sharing among donors.

As regards this clone: Its specificity is unknown.

TCRdb keeps only in-frame clones here, not all; method: immunoSEQ multiplex PCR. The repertoire holds a few hundred thousand clones, with around 87% as singletons. Sequencing was performed on memory CD8+ T cells sorted from blood. Specified subset: CD45RO+ cells pooled with CCR7-negative TemRA cells. The receptor's source is a man younger than 35 in good health. The rearrangement joins TRBV27 to TRBJ1-6; the D is unclear. The CDR3 DNA sequence: TGTGCCAGCAGCTTAGGACCCGGTAATTCACCCCTCCACTTT. Translating gives CASSLGPGNSPLHF.